The 22 T cell receptor beta chains in this list originate from one sample, sequenced in a study of T-cell reconstitution after alpha-beta-depleted transplantation in children. Unique molecular identifiers were incorporated when the TCRbeta library was constructed. TCRdb called the PCR reads again in MiXCR, with one record for every CDR3 protein. The top ten hold about 4.9% of the sample, which has 230,000 or so distinct CDR3 sequences, 9.7% seen once. The material was PBMCs from the stem cell graft donor, obtained from the stem cell graft. Receptor source: a human donor who donated a stem cell graft to a child with SCID.

This clonotype has a count of ten or more. The chain joins TRBV5-8 to TRBJ1-1; possible D gene TRBD1, 5 bases. Germline-derived CDR1 and CDR2 are SGHTS and YDEGEE. Trimming pared 0 bases from V and 7 bases from J, leaving 10 bases between. The CDR3 is 13 amino acids. CDR3: CASSLGGASEAFF. As DNA, the CDR3 is TGTGCCAGCAGCTTGGGAGGGGCAAGTGAAGCTTTCTTT.

This chain connects TRBV2 to TRBJ1-6, with unresolved D. CDR1 and CDR2 (germline): SNHLY, FYNNEI. The CDR3 runs 15 residues. V dropped 2 bases and J dropped 10 bases, with 15 bases sitting between them. DNA for the CDR3: TGTGCCAGCAGTGAATGGTCCTCACGAGGGTCACCCCTCCACTTT. Its translation is CASSEWSSRGSPLHF.

This clonotype occurred many times. The V and J genes are TRBV2 and TRBJ1-1; no clear D gene. Germline V gene data show CDR1 as SNHLY and CDR2 as FYNNEI. The CDR3 extends over 13 amino acids. Trimming removed 3 bases at V and 1 base at J, with 6 bases between. CDR3 loop: CASSDDGNTEAFF. The DNA of the CDR3 is TGTGCCAGCAGTGACGACGGGAACACTGAAGCTTTCTTT.

This clonotype has at least ten counts. The V and J genes are TRBV5-1 and TRBJ2-2; a possible D gene is TRBD2 (5 bases). The CDR3 loop spans 19 amino acids. V lost 2 bases, J lost 5 bases, and 25 bases lay in between. Germline loops: CDR1 SGHRS, CDR2 YFSETQ. The CDR3 region is CASSLTELEMVQWTGELFF. Here the CDR3 DNA reads TGCGCCAGCAGCTTAACAGAACTAGAGATGGTTCAGTGGACCGGGGAGCTGTTTTTT.

This clonotype was seen repeatedly, ten times or more. The chain uses TRBV5-1 and TRBJ2-5, with 7 bases identical to TRBD2. This CDR3 is built from 15 residues. Germline CDR1 and CDR2: SGHRS and YFSETQ. The junction had 8 bases not matched to a gene; V was cut back by 3 bases and J by 3 bases. The CDR3 spells CASSSVRTSKETQYF. The CDR3 DNA reads as TGCGCCAGCAGCTCGGTTCGGACTAGTAAAGAGACCCAGTACTTC.

The table lists this clonotype with many counts. The rearrangement joins TRBV28 to TRBJ2-1; possible D gene TRBD1, 6 bases. The V gene's germline CDR1 is MDHEN and CDR2 SYDVKM. The CDR3 runs 14 residues. V dropped 10 bases and J dropped 8 bases, with 21 bases sitting between them. The CDR3 spells CATRGHYPADEQFF. The CDR3 DNA reads as TGTGCCACCCGGGGACATTATCCTGCCGATGAGCAGTTCTTC.

This clonotype was counted ten times or more. The J gene is TRBJ2-7, the V gene TRBV6-2 or TRBV6-3; D perhaps matches TRBD2 (5 bases). Germline CDR1 is MNHEY and CDR2 is SVGEGT. Between the trimmed V and J ends, which lost 5 bases and 6 bases, there was a span of 17 bases. CDR3 length equals 14 residues. CDR3 nucleotide sequence: TGTGCCAGCAGTCCAGAAATGGCCGGGGTCGAGCAGTACTTC. Its translation is CASSPEMAGVEQYF.

This clonotype has just a few counts. This chain uses TRBV4-1 with TRBJ2-1, with 9 bases lining up with TRBD1. Germline CDR1 and CDR2: MGHRA and YSYEKL. The CDR3 has 16 amino acids. Unmatched junction bases numbered 7, after V lost 4 bases and J lost 3 bases. The chain's CDR3 is CASSPAGTGNYNEQFF. The DNA for the CDR3 is TGCGCCAGCAGCCCAGCCGGGACAGGGAACTACAATGAGCAGTTCTTC.

The gene calls are TRBV5-6 and TRBJ2-1; D is ambiguous. The CDR3 length is 14 residues. V lost 0 bases and J 4 bases, leaving 8 bases between the germline ends. Germline V CDR1 and CDR2: SGHDT, YYEEEE. The CDR3 loop reads CASSLALGYNEQFF. DNA for the CDR3: TGTGCCAGCAGCTTGGCCTTAGGGTACAATGAGCAGTTCTTC.

The sample holds a few counts of this clonotype. V is TRBV10-2 and J is TRBJ2-3; the match to TRBD2 covers 14 bases. V dropped 8 bases and J dropped 2; count of bases not matched to a gene: 3. CDR1 WSHSY and CDR2 SAAADI come from the germline V gene. The CDR3 spans 15 residues. CDR3 region: CASGGLAGATDTQYF. In DNA form, the CDR3 reads TGCGCCAGCGGGGGACTAGCGGGGGCCACAGATACGCAGTATTTT.

This clonotype was picked up many times. This chain uses TRBV27 with TRBJ2-1; D uncertain. Per germline, CDR1 MNHEY and CDR2 SMNVEV (reference sequence). The CDR3 contains 14 residues. V lost 2 bases, J lost 4 bases, and 9 bases lay in between. The CDR3 region is CASSLRQAYNEQFF. The CDR3 DNA is TGTGCCAGCAGTTTAAGACAAGCTTACAATGAGCAGTTCTTC.

The sample holds a few counts of this clonotype. V is TRBV5-1 and J is TRBJ2-1; 11 bases fit TRBD1. From germline, CDR1 is SGHRS and CDR2 YFSETQ. Germline trimming cut 0 bases from V and 7 bases from J; bases unmatched to any gene: 6. The CDR3 is made up of 16 amino acids. DNA of the CDR3: TGCGCCAGCAGCTTGGGTCGGACAGGGGGCGCGAATGAGCAGTTCTTC. Translation gives CASSLGRTGGANEQFF.

This clonotype was counted at least ten times. The V gene is TRBV24-1, the J gene TRBJ1-1; no clear D gene. The V end was cut by 3 bases, the J end by 1 base, with 5 bases between. Germline V gene sequence: CDR1 KGHDR, CDR2 SFDVKD. The CDR3 length is 13 residues. In nucleotides, the CDR3 is TGTGCCACCAGTGATCTGAAGAACACTGAAGCTTTCTTT. Translating gives CATSDLKNTEAFF.

This clonotype was counted ten times or more. The rearrangement uses TRBV5-1 and TRBJ2-5; D is possibly TRBD1 (6 bases). Germline V gene lookup returns CDR1 SGHRS and CDR2 YFSETQ. The CDR3 covers 14 residues. V lost 0 bases and J 1 base, leaving 7 bases between the germline ends. DNA of the CDR3: TGCGCCAGCAGCTTGGACAGGGTCCAAGAGACCCAGTACTTC. It specifies CASSLDRVQETQYF.

This clonotype appeared many times. V is TRBV20-1 and J is TRBJ2-2; 7 bases match TRBD1. Trimming cost V 3 bases and J 1 base; bases outside gene matches: 2. In germline, CDR1 is DFQATT, CDR2 SNEGSKA (reference sequence). The CDR3 is 14 amino acids. This CDR3 is CSARGDRNTGELFF. Here the CDR3 DNA reads TGCAGTGCTAGGGGGGACAGGAACACCGGGGAGCTGTTTTTT.

The chain joins TRBV4-2 to TRBJ2-5; D is uncertain. The V gene's germline CDR1 is LGHNA and CDR2 YNFKEQ. V shed 1 base and J shed 3 bases, with 3 bases lying between them. This CDR3 spans 12 amino acids. CDR3 region: CASSQVEETQYF. CDR3 coding DNA: TGTGCCAGCAGCCAAGTTGAAGAGACCCAGTACTTC.

Many counts were recorded for this clonotype. The rearrangement links TRBV7-2 to TRBJ2-2; D remains unclear. Deletions cut 5 bases from V and 7 bases from J, with 11 bases between. This CDR3 contains 13 residues. Germline V CDR1 and CDR2: SGHTA, FQGNSA. CDR3 residues: CASSPRSGGELFF. For the CDR3, the DNA is TGTGCCAGCAGCCCGCGGTCTGGCGGGGAGCTGTTTTTT.

This clonotype was seen at least ten times. The rearrangement links TRBV7-9 to TRBJ1-4; D is perhaps TRBD1 (5 bases). Germline V lookup: CDR1 SEHNR, CDR2 FQNEAQ (reference sequence). The CDR3 covers 14 residues. V was trimmed by 3 bases and J by 8 bases, leaving 13 bases between them. CDR3 in DNA: TGTGCCAGCAGCTTCGGGGGGGGAGGAGAAAAACTGTTTTTT. Translated, it gives CASSFGGGGEKLFF.

This clonotype was recorded many times. The CDR3 spells CASSQAGAQPQHF. The CDR3 nucleotides are TGTGCCAGCAGCCAAGCCGGGGCCCAGCCCCAGCATTTT. The chain has TRBV4-2 and TRBJ1-5, with TRBD1 as a possible D gene (5 bases). Between the trimmed V and J ends, which lost 1 base and 7 bases, there was a span of 8 bases. The CDR3 has 13 amino acids. Germline assignment: CDR1 LGHNA and CDR2 YNFKEQ.

Ten or more counts support this clonotype. This chain connects TRBV12-3 or TRBV12-4 to TRBJ1-2; D is unresolved. The CDR3 is made up of 16 amino acids. V was pared by 5 bases and J by 4 bases, with 20 bases between. CDR3 sequence reads: CASSKDSGFRVYGYTF. CDR3 coding DNA: TGTGCCAGCAGTAAGGACTCAGGTTTCCGAGTCTATGGCTACACCTTC.

This clonotype turned up a few times. The V call is TRBV7-6, the J call TRBJ1-6, with D maybe TRBD1 (6 bases). Germline CDR1 is SGHVS and CDR2 is FNYEAQ. The V gene lost 2 bases and the J gene lost 7 bases, with 15 bases spanning the gap. The CDR3 has 16 amino acids. CDR3 protein: CASSLSGAEGNSPLHF. CDR3 nucleotides: TGTGCCAGCAGCTTATCGGGGGCGGAGGGCAATTCACCCCTCCACTTT.

This clonotype has more than one count but fewer than ten. The chain employs TRBV2 and TRBJ2-7; TRBD2 might be the D (5 bases). CDR3 size: 13 residues. Germline V CDR1 and CDR2: SNHLY, FYNNEI. With 0 bases removed from V and 6 bases from J, the gap between germline ends came to 9 bases. The CDR3 spells CASSEAHGSEQYF. Written as DNA, the CDR3 is TGTGCCAGCAGTGAAGCGCATGGGAGCGAGCAGTACTTC.